This T cell receptor beta chain was retrieved from a study of siplizumab effects on memory and regulatory T cells. Whole-study results and caveats: Treg origin accounted for an average of roughly 69% of mappable alloreactive CD4+ clones with siplizumab and less than 30% in controls. There appeared to be greater diversity in naive T cells than in memory cells, and naive T cells seemed major contributors to the alloresponse.

Produced via immunoSEQ multiplex PCR; TCRdb's table is partial and in-frame only. The sample has 70,000 or so clones, 75% to 95% seen once. Trimming took 3 bases from V and 4 from J, leaving 10 bases between them. This CDR3 region has 14 residues. Germline loops: CDR1 MNHEY, CDR2 SMNVEV (reference sequence). To note about this clone: Its target is not known.

The V gene is TRBV27, the J gene TRBJ1-5; D gene unclear. Sequencing used CD8+ T cells sorted from blood. The TCR originated in a human donor in good health. This CDR3 is CASSFAGFNQPQHF. CDR3 nucleotides: TGTGCCAGCAGTTTCGCTGGCTTTAATCAGCCCCAGCATTTT.